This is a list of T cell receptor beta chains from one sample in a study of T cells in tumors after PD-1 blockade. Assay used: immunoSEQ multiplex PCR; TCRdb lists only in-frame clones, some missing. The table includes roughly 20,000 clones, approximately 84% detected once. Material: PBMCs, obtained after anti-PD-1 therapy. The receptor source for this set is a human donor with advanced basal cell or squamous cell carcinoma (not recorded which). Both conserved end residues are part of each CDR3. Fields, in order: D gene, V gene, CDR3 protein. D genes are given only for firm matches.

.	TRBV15	CATSRDGQLQETQYF
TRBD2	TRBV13	CASSPPTSGGEETQYF
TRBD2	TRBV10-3	CAVRTTSGIDEQFF
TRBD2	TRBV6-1	CASRPGTSGNYEQYF
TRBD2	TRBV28	CASGTSGPGATYEQYF
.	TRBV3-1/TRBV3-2	CASSQVQGRGAFF
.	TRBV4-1	CASSQGSYTGELFF
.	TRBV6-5	CASSKRTGEAFF
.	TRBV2	CASRGPTNEKLFF
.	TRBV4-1	CASSQDLTTRGETQYF
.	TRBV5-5	CASSFSGASSYEQYF
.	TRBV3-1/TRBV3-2	CASSLGSQVGTEAFF
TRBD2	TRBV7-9	CASSPLSAGANEQFF
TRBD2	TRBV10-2	CASREMAGGPVEQYF
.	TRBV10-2	CASSEIWGNEAFF
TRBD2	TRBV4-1	CASSQVSGLAGGQDEQFF
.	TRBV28	CASSLKNTGELFF